This T cell receptor (beta chain) derives from a study of T cells after yellow fever vaccination. From the 5' RACE reads, TCRdb called clonotypes with MiXCR, one entry per CDR3 protein. Here the sample spans over 8,000 distinct CDR3 sequences, around 5% being singletons. Germline lookup yields CDR1 SGHDN and CDR2 FVKESK. V lost 0 bases, J lost 5 bases, and 10 bases lay in between. This CDR3 spans 15 amino acids. This clonotype was seen many times. This sequence joins TRBV14 and TRBJ2-2; D remains ambiguous. This receptor was taken from a man aged 18 to 30 who received the YFV17D yellow fever vaccine. The sequencing here drew on PBMCs, either bulk or a sorted T-cell subset (CD4+, CD8+, memory, or dextramer-sorted; not recorded which), taken more than 13 days after the first yellow fever vaccination. CDR3 coding DNA: TGTGCCAGCAGCCAAGATATTGGAAGGACCGGGGAGCTGTTTTTT. Protein sequence: CASSQDIGRTGELFF.